What follows are 15 T cell receptor beta chains derived from one specimen sequenced in a study of blood T cells in healthy people across ages. Sample-barcoded 5' priming and a J-beta primer mix drove a second PCR of about 6 to 12 cycles. TCRdb itself ran the 5' RACE reads through MiXCR, one entry per CDR3 protein. There are around 1.1 million distinct CDR3 sequences in the sample; more than 30% occur only once, and around 13% lies in the top ten. Sequencing input: blood. These receptors came from a man aged 18 to 35 in good health.

This chain links TRBV24-1 with TRBJ2-3; TRBD1 might be the D (6 bases). CDR1 and CDR2 (germline): KGHDR, SFDVKD. With 3 bases removed from V and 5 bases from J, the gap between germline ends came to 14 bases. The CDR3 runs 15 residues. CDR3 region: CATSDTGQGIDTQYF. The CDR3 DNA is TGTGCCACCAGTGATACAGGGCAGGGTATAGATACGCAGTATTTT.

The chain employs TRBV7-9 and TRBJ2-5, with a possible D match to TRBD2 (6 bases). The CDR3 spans 14 residues. The germline V gene encodes CDR1 SEHNR and CDR2 FQNEAQ (reference sequence). V lost 1 base and J 13 bases, leaving 19 bases between the germline ends. CDR3 in DNA: TGTGCCAGCAGCTTAGGGACTACATACAATGAGCCGTACTTC. This sequence encodes CASSLGTTYNEPYF.

Of note for this clonotype: Its ends do not fully match the called genes, so a read error is possible. The rearrangement joins TRBV28 to TRBJ2-4; TRBD1 agrees at 9 bases. This CDR3 spans 14 amino acids. CDR1 is MDHEN and CDR2 is SYDVKM in the germline V gene. The CDR3 DNA is TGTGCCAGCATTTTAGACAGGGGGAACACCATTCAGTACTTC. It codes for CASILDRGNTIQYF.

This rearrangement joins TRBV21-1 to TRBJ2-5; the listed D gene, TRBD1, was not tested against the DNA. TRBV21-1 is a listed pseudogene. The CDR3 totals 15 residues. In DNA form, the CDR3 reads TGTGCCAGCAGCAAAGTGGGGACAGCCCTTCTGGAGCAGTACTTC. It encodes CASSKVGTALLEQYF.

The rearrangement uses TRBV3-1 and TRBJ2-5; no definite D call. The CDR3 runs 15 residues. Germline V gene data show CDR1 as LGHDT and CDR2 as YNNKEL (reference sequence). The germline V and J ends were trimmed by 0 bases and 0 bases, with 8 bases remaining between them. This CDR3 reads CASSQEPPYQETQYF. CDR3 sequence (DNA): TGTGCCAGCAGCCAAGAGCCACCTTACCAAGAGACCCAGTACTTC.

This clonotype was seen a single time. The chain combines TRBV4-2 with TRBJ1-2, with a possible D match to TRBD1 (5 bases). V was cut by 0 bases and J by 7 bases, with 12 bases left in between. CDR3 length: 14 residues. The V gene's germline CDR1 is LGHNA and CDR2 YNFKEQ. The CDR3 sequence: CASSQDGTRSGYTF. Written as DNA, the CDR3 is TGTGCCAGCAGCCAAGATGGGACCCGAAGTGGCTACACCTTC.

Only a few counts were recorded for this clonotype. The genes are TRBV7-3 and TRBJ1-6; no definite D call. V lost 1 base and J 7 bases, leaving 11 bases between the germline ends. The germline gives CDR1 SGHTA, CDR2 FQGTGA. The CDR3 extends over 15 amino acids. CDR3 DNA sequence: TGTGCCAGCAGCTTAAACCCGGCCGGAAATTCACCCCTCCACTTT. Residues: CASSLNPAGNSPLHF.

The chain recombines TRBV7-8 with TRBJ2-1; tentative D call: TRBD2 (6 bases). Trimming removed 1 base at V and 4 bases at J, with 14 bases between. Germline CDR1 SGHVS, CDR2 FQNEAQ. The CDR3 loop spans 16 amino acids. The CDR3: CASSLDQAGFYNEQFF. The CDR3, as DNA: TGTGCCAGCAGCTTAGACCAAGCGGGCTTTTACAATGAGCAGTTCTTC.

The chain uses TRBV9 and TRBJ1-5, with a tentative D call TRBD1 (5 bases). The germline CDR1 and CDR2 sequences are SGDLS and YYNGEE. The ends were cut back, 4 bases at V and 9 bases at J, with 14 bases in the middle. The CDR3 length is 13 residues. CDR3 sequence reads: CASSIGASRPQHF. Here the CDR3 DNA reads TGTGCCAGCAGCATAGGGGCATCCCGGCCCCAGCATTTT.

This clonotype appeared a few times. The chain uses TRBV20-1 and TRBJ2-1; a weak D match, TRBD2 (6 bases). The CDR3 has 14 residues. CDR1 and CDR2 (germline): DFQATT, SNEGSKA (reference sequence). V was clipped by 6 bases and J by 5 bases, with 17 bases between them. In DNA, the CDR3 is TGCAGTGCCCCGGGACTGGGCCTCCACAATGAGCAGTTCTTC. Translated, it gives CSAPGLGLHNEQFF.

This clonotype was observed a few times. The V gene is TRBV29-1, the J gene TRBJ2-7; D remains unclear. Germline V CDR1 and CDR2: SQVTM, ANQGSEA. There are 16 residues in the CDR3. V gave up 2 bases and J gave up 7 bases, with 24 bases separating them. The CDR3 bases are TGCAGCGTTGAATATCGGTCAGGAAAGGCCTACAATGAGCAGTACTTC. The encoded protein is CSVEYRSGKAYNEQYF.

This chain connects TRBV7-9 to TRBJ1-1; possibly TRBD1 for D (5 bases). CDR1 and CDR2 from the germline V gene are SEHNR and FQNEAQ (reference sequence). The V end lost 2 bases, the J end lost 3 bases, and 13 bases lay between the germline ends. The CDR3 consists of 15 residues. CDR3: CASSLFGGLHTEAFF. The DNA for the CDR3 is TGTGCCAGCAGCTTATTCGGGGGATTACACACTGAAGCTTTCTTT.

This clonotype showed up just a few times. CDR3 in DNA: TGCAGTGCTAGAGGGACTATGGGGCGGAATGAGCAGTTCTTC. It is translated as CSARGTMGRNEQFF. The V and J genes are TRBV20-1 and TRBJ2-1, with D possibly matching TRBD2 (6 bases). Between the trimmed V and J ends, which lost 1 base and 7 bases, there was a span of 14 bases. The CDR3 is 14 residues long. Germline assignment: CDR1 DFQATT and CDR2 SNEGSKA (reference sequence).

This clonotype occurred a few times. V gene TRBV28 combines with J gene TRBJ2-1; 9 nucleotides match TRBD2. This CDR3 comprises 15 residues. Germline V lookup: CDR1 MDHEN, CDR2 SYDVKM. The V and J ends lost 7 bases and 1 base, in that order; junction bases with no gene match: 5. The CDR3 nucleotides are TGTGCCAGCACCAGCGGGGGGCCTTCCTACAATGAGCAGTTCTTC. This codes for CASTSGGPSYNEQFF.

In its sample, this clonotype was seen a few times. V is TRBV7-2 and J is TRBJ2-3, with 9 bases fitting TRBD1. Germline V CDR1 and CDR2: SGHTA, FQGNSA. The V and J ends lost 5 bases and 2 bases, in that order; junction bases with no gene match: 11. This CDR3 has 17 amino acids. CDR3 sequence reads: CASSNHPTGGYTDTQYF. Here the CDR3 DNA reads TGTGCCAGCAGCAACCACCCGACAGGGGGATACACAGATACGCAGTATTTT.